Below are 9 T cell receptor beta chains sequenced from a single sample in a study of shared clonotypes between healthy human individuals. TCRdb keeps only in-frame clones here, not all; method: immunoSEQ multiplex PCR. The sample records roughly 1.4 million clones, approximately 98.5% being singletons. The sequenced sample consisted of naive CD4+ T cells sorted from blood. Subset denoted: CD45RA+ positively selected. The receptors stem from a man aged 30 to 39 in good health.

V and J are TRBV7-6 and TRBJ2-5; unclear D gene. V lost 2 bases and J 5 bases, leaving 9 bases between the germline ends. CDR3 size: 13 residues. From germline, CDR1 is SGHVS and CDR2 FNYEAQ. CDR3: CASSLISLETQYF. The CDR3 coding sequence is TGTGCCAGCAGCTTAATATCTTTGGAGACCCAGTACTTC.

Regarding this clone: Distinct nucleotide sequences in the sample also encode this CDR3. The chain links TRBV18 to TRBJ2-7; the D is unclear. This CDR3 is 13 amino acids long. V was trimmed by 3 bases and J by 2 bases, leaving 8 bases between them. Per germline, CDR1 KGHSH and CDR2 LQKENI. CDR3 loop: CASSPGGPYEQYF. The DNA for the CDR3 is TGTGCCAGCTCACCGGGCGGACCCTACGAGCAGTACTTC.

V is TRBV7-2 and J is TRBJ1-1; D ambiguous. This CDR3 is 13 amino acids long. Germline V gene data show CDR1 as SGHTA and CDR2 as FQGNSA. The V gene lost 3 bases and the J gene lost 10 bases, with 15 bases spanning the gap. The CDR3 loop reads CASSLDREGTAFF. DNA for the CDR3: TGTGCCAGCAGCTTGGACCGGGAGGGCACAGCTTTCTTT.

Comment on this clone: The same CDR3 also results from other DNA sequences found in this sample. J is TRBJ2-7 and V is TRBV5-1; 8 bases agree with TRBD1. J gave up 2 bases and V 5 bases, and 6 bases lay outside the gene matches. The CDR3 runs to 14 residues. Germline CDR1 SGHRS, CDR2 YFSETQ. The CDR3, as DNA: TGCGCCAGCAGTCCACGGACAGGGCCCTACGAGCAGTACTTC. Amino acid sequence: CASSPRTGPYEQYF.

The chain couples TRBV9 to TRBJ1-4; the D is unclear. The CDR3 totals 15 residues. Germline V gene sequence: CDR1 SGDLS, CDR2 YYNGEE. V lost 4 bases, J lost 8 bases, and 18 bases lay in between. The CDR3 here is CASSPQPGPEEKLFF. The CDR3 coding sequence is TGTGCCAGCAGCCCCCAGCCTGGGCCTGAGGAAAAACTGTTTTTT.

To note about this clone: The same CDR3 is also encoded by other DNA sequences in this sample. V is TRBV27 and J is TRBJ1-5, with D possibly matching TRBD1 (5 bases). CDR3 size: 13 residues. Germline V CDR1 and CDR2: MNHEY, SMNVEV (reference sequence). V lost 3 bases, J lost 2 bases, and 5 bases lay in between. CDR3 sequence reads: CASSFRGNQPQHF. The CDR3 nucleotides read TGTGCCAGCAGTTTCAGGGGCAATCAGCCCCAGCATTTT.

The rearrangement links TRBV7-9 to TRBJ1-5; 8 bases map to TRBD1. CDR3 length equals 15 residues. V trimming: 6 bases; J trimming: 8 bases; junction bases outside the gene matches: 12. CDR1 is SEHNR and CDR2 is FQNEAQ in the germline V gene (reference sequence). This CDR3 is CASSTGTGASEPQHF. The CDR3, as DNA: TGTGCCAGCAGTACCGGGACAGGCGCCTCGGAGCCCCAGCATTTT.

CDR3 sequence: CSAHGQGPPTGELFF. In DNA form, the CDR3 reads TGCAGCGCCCACGGGCAGGGACCCCCGACCGGGGAGCTGTTTTTT. V gene TRBV29-1 combines with J gene TRBJ2-2; either TRBD1 or TRBD2 may supply D (5 bases each). Germline V lookup: CDR1 SQVTM, CDR2 ANQGSEA. This CDR3 comprises 15 residues. Trimming pared 7 bases from V and 5 bases from J, leaving 20 bases between.

J is TRBJ2-3 and V is TRBV5-6; the D gene is possibly TRBD1 (6 bases). The CDR3 loop spans 15 amino acids. Germline values: CDR1 SGHDT, CDR2 YYEEEE. Deletions cut 3 bases from V and 5 bases from J, with 16 bases between. The CDR3: CASSYVPGAEDTQYF. In DNA form, the CDR3 reads TGTGCCAGCAGCTACGTTCCAGGGGCGGAAGATACGCAGTATTTT.